Each of the 16 T cell receptor beta chains below was sequenced from the same sample in a study of metastatic and nonmetastatic thyroid tumors. TCRdb re-processed the PCR reads through MiXCR. This table has about 15,000 clones, 3% to 4% appearing once. Ahead of thyroid surgery, no patient had received treatment of any kind. The sample was tumor tissue. The receptors shown here come from a female donor with papillary thyroid cancer or a benign thyroid nodule (not recorded which). Some clones in this sample may be carry-over from other donors' samples.

This clone came up a few times. The chain carries TRBV7-8 and TRBJ1-2, with D possibly TRBD1 on 5 matching bases. CDR1 SGHVS and CDR2 FQNEAQ come from the germline V gene. Trimming pared 1 base from V and 0 bases from J, leaving 24 bases between. CDR3 length equals 20 residues. The CDR3 nucleotides are TGTGCCAGCAGCTTAGGGCTGGGGCAAGACTTTCACCCACCTAACTATGGCTACACCTTC. Translated, it gives CASSLGLGQDFHPPNYGYTF. Full variable domain (remainder filled in from reference TRBV7-8 and TRBJ1-2): GAGVSQSPRYKVAKRGQDVALRCDPISGHVSLFWYQQALGQGPEFLTYFQNEAQLDKSGLPSDRFFAERPEGSVSTLKIQRTQQEDSAVYLCASSLGLGQDFHPPNYGYTFGSGTRLTVV.

This clone showed up many times. CDR3 in DNA: TGCGCCAGCGCGCCGGGACAGGGGCACACCGGGGAGCTGTTTTTT. It encodes CASAPGQGHTGELFF. The J gene is TRBJ2-2, the V gene TRBV5-1; 10 bases match TRBD1. This CDR3 region has 15 residues. V gave up 7 bases and J gave up 3 bases; unmatched junction bases: 6. Germline loops: CDR1 SGHRS, CDR2 YFSETQ.

In its sample, this clone was seen a few times. V usage is TRBV12-3 or TRBV12-4 and J usage is TRBJ1-1, with unresolved D. The CDR3 contains 15 residues. V was pared by 1 base and J by 2 bases, with 11 bases between. CDR3 DNA sequence: TGTGCCAGCAGTTTAGGGTGGGGAGGAAACACTGAAGCTTTCTTT. This translates into CASSLGWGGNTEAFF.

On this clone itself: A much bigger clone sits one base away, suggesting this may be a read error. This rearrangement joins TRBV19 to TRBJ1-5; 9 nucleotides match TRBD1. The length of the CDR3 is 13 residues. CDR1 is LNHDA, CDR2 SQIVND, per germline (reference sequence). The DNA for the CDR3 is TGTGCCTCGGACAGGGGTGGAGGTCAGCGCCAGCATTTT. Protein: CASDRGGGQRQHF. Full variable domain (remainder filled in from reference TRBV19 and TRBJ1-5): DGGITQSPKYLFRKEGQNVTLSCEQNLNHDAMYWYRQDPGQGLRLIYYSQIVNDFQKGDIAEGYSVSREKKESFPLTVTSAQKNPTAFYLCASDRGGGQRQHFGDGTRLSIL.

This clone is large. V and J are TRBV27 and TRBJ2-1; 8 bases match TRBD2. The germline gives CDR1 MNHEY, CDR2 SMNVEV (reference sequence). V shed 8 bases, J shed 9 bases, and the junction held 12 bases outside the gene matches. The CDR3 has 14 residues. The chain's CDR3 is CASGYVAGSGEQFF. The CDR3 DNA is TGTGCCAGCGGTTACGTAGCGGGATCGGGTGAGCAGTTCTTC.

The V gene is TRBV19, the J gene TRBJ2-2; possible D gene TRBD2, 5 bases. The CDR3 is made up of 14 amino acids. Germline lookup yields CDR1 LNHDA and CDR2 SQIVND (reference sequence). The ends were cut back, 5 bases at V and 5 bases at J, with 12 bases in the middle. Written as DNA, the CDR3 is TGTGCCAGTAGTTTGACCCCGGGAACCGGGGAGCTGTTTTTT. Translating it yields CASSLTPGTGELFF.

This clone has at least ten counts. The genes are TRBV6-1 and TRBJ2-3, with D hard to call. The CDR3 extends over 13 amino acids. Germline V gene sequence: CDR1 MNHNS, CDR2 SASEGT. V lost 5 bases, J lost 2 bases, and 8 bases lay in between. This CDR3 is CASSSLDTDTQYF. CDR3 bases: TGTGCCAGCAGTAGTTTGGACACAGATACGCAGTATTTT.

This clone is deemed medium-sized. The CDR3 DNA reads TGTGCCAGCCTAAGGACAGGGGGCTTTGGTCAGCCCCAGCATTTT. It yields the protein CASLRTGGFGQPQHF. This chain uses TRBV12-3 or TRBV12-4 with TRBJ1-5, with 11 bases identical to TRBD1. This CDR3 region has 15 residues. V was clipped by 8 bases and J by 6 bases; unmatched bases: 9.

This clone was seen many times. The chain combines TRBV6-1 with TRBJ1-2; no firm D call. The CDR3 is 14 amino acids. Trimming cost V 5 bases and J 0 bases, with 10 bases left between them. The germline V gene has CDR1 MNHNS and CDR2 SASEGT. CDR3 coding DNA: TGTGCCAGCAGTTTGACGGATTCTAACTATGGCTACACCTTC. It yields the protein CASSLTDSNYGYTF.

This clone came up a few times. V and J are TRBV11-2 and TRBJ1-2; 8 nucleotides agree with TRBD1. The V segment lost 2 bases and the J segment 6 bases; nucleotides outside the gene matches: 8. Germline CDR1 reads SGHAT; CDR2 reads FQNNGV. CDR3 length: 15 amino acids. CDR3 nucleotide sequence: TGTGCCAGCAGCTTACACCGGGACAGGCTCGATGGCTACACCTTC. Amino acids: CASSLHRDRLDGYTF.

The chain recombines TRBV28 with TRBJ2-3; no clear D. There are 13 residues in the CDR3. V was trimmed by 2 bases and J by 4 bases, leaving 7 bases between them. Per germline, CDR1 MDHEN and CDR2 SYDVKM. CDR3 nucleotide sequence: TGTGCCAGCAGTTTAGGTTTGCCAGATACGCAGTATTTT. Residues: CASSLGLPDTQYF.

V and J are TRBV19 and TRBJ1-1; D is undetermined. Trimming shortened V by 5 bases and J by 2 bases, and 9 bases separated the two germline ends. The CDR3 extends over 13 amino acids. CDR1 is LNHDA, CDR2 SQIVND, per germline (reference sequence). The CDR3 is CASSRTHNTEAFF. CDR3 bases: TGTGCCAGTAGTCGGACTCACAACACTGAAGCTTTCTTT.

In this sample, this clone turned up many times. A much larger clone differs by one base, so this may be a read error. The identical CDR3 is also encoded by other nucleotide sequences in the sample. V and J are TRBV19 and TRBJ2-3; D not resolved. The CDR3 extends over 11 amino acids. Trimming took 8 bases from V and 6 from J, leaving 9 bases between them. Per the germline V gene, CDR1 is LNHDA and CDR2 is SQIVND (reference sequence). The CDR3 reads CASGQFDTQYF. The CDR3 DNA reads as TGTGCCAGTGGGCAGTTCGATACGCAGTATTTT.

This clone has just a few counts. V usage is TRBV28 and J usage is TRBJ2-5; 7 bases are shared with TRBD2. This CDR3 spans 13 amino acids. V lost 8 bases, J lost 3 bases, and 6 bases stayed unmatched. The V gene's germline CDR1 is MDHEN and CDR2 SYDVKM. The CDR3 DNA reads as TGTGCCAGCGGGAGGGTGGATGAAGAGACCCAGTACTTC. It encodes CASGRVDEETQYF.

This clone qualifies as medium-sized. This rearrangement joins TRBV12-3 or TRBV12-4 to TRBJ2-5; D perhaps matches TRBD2 (5 bases). The germline V and J ends were trimmed by 4 bases and 4 bases, with 10 bases remaining between them. The CDR3 is 13 residues long. CDR3 DNA sequence: TGTGCCAGCAGTTCCGGGATAGGAGAGACCCAGTACTTC. Amino acid sequence: CASSSGIGETQYF.

Of note for this clone: Germline and junction disagree at one end, which may indicate a read error. The chain has TRBV19 and TRBJ2-1, with TRBD2 matching over 9 bases. The germline V gene encodes CDR1 LNHDA and CDR2 SQIVND (reference sequence). The CDR3 is 15 amino acids. The CDR3, as DNA: TGTGCCAGTACTATAGGCGCTAGCGGGAACAATGAGCAGTTCTTC. It codes for CASTIGASGNNEQFF.